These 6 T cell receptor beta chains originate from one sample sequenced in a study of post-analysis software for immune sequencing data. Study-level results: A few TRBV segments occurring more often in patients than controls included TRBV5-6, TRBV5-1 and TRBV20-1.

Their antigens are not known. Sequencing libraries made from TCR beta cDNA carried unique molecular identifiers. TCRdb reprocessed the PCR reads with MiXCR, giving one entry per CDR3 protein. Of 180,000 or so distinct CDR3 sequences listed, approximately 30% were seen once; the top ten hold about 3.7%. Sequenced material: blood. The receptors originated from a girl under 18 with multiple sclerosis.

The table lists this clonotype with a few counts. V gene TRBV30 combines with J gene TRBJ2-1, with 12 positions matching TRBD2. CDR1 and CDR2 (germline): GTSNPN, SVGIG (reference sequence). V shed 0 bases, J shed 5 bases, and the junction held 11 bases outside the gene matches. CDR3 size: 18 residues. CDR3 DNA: TGTGCCTGGAGTGTCGGTTTTCTAGCGGGAGGGCCCAACAATGAGCAGTTCTTC. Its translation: CAWSVGFLAGGPNNEQFF.

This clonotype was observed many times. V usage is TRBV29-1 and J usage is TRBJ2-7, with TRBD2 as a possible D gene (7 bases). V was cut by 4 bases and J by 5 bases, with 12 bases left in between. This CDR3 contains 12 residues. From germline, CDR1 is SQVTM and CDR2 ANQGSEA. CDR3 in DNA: TGCAGCGTTGGGGGGGGCCTGGACGAGCAGTACTTC. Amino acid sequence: CSVGGGLDEQYF.

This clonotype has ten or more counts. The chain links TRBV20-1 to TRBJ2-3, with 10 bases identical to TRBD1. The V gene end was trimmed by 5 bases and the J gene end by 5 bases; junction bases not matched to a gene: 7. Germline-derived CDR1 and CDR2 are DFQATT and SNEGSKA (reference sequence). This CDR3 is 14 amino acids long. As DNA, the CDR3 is TGCAGTGCTGGGGACAGGGGACTAGGAGATACGCAGTATTTT. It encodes CSAGDRGLGDTQYF.

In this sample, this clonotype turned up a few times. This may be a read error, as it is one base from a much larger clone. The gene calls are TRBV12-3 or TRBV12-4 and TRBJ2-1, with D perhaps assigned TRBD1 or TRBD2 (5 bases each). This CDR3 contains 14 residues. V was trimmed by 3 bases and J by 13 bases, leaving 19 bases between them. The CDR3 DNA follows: TGTGCCAGCAGTTTCGGGACGGTCCAAGAGACCCAGTTCTTC. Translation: CASSFGTVQETQFF.

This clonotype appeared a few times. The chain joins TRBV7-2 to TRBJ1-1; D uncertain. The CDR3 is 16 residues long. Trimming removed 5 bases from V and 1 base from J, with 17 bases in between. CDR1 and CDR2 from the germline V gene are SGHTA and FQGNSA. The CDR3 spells CASSGPQYPKNTEAFF. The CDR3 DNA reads TGTGCCAGCAGCGGACCCCAATACCCTAAGAACACTGAAGCTTTCTTT.

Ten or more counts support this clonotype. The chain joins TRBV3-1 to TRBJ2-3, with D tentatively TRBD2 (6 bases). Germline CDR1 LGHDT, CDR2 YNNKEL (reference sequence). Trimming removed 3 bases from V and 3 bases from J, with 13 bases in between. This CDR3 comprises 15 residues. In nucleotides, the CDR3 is TGTGCCAGCAGCCATCCGCGGGAAAAGACAGATACGCAGTATTTT. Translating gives CASSHPREKTDTQYF.